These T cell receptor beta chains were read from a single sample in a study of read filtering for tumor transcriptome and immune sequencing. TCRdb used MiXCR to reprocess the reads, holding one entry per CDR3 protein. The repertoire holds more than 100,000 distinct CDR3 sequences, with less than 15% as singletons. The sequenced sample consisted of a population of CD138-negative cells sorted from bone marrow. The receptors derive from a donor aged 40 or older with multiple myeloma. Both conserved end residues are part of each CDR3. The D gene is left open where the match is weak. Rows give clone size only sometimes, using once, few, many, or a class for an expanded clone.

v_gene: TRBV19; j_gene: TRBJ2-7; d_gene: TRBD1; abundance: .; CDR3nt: TGTGCCAGTAGTAGTGGCCAGGGGGCCTACGAGCAGTACTTC; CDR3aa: CASSSGQGAYEQYF
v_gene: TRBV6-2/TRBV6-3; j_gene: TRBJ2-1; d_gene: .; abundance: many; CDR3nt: TGTGCCAGCTCGGCCCCCCCGACGAGGAATGAGCAGTTCTTC; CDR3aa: CASSAPPTRNEQFF
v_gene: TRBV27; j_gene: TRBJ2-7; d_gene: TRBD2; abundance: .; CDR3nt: TGTGCCAGCAGTCCGACTAGCAGGTACGAGCAGTACTTC; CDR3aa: CASSPTSRYEQYF
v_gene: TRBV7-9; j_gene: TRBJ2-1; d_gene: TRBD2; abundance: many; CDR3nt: TGTGCCAGCAGCTTTCTAGCGGAACCCTACAATGAGCAGTTCTTC; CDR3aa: CASSFLAEPYNEQFF
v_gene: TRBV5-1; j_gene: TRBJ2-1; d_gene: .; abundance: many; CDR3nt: TGCGCCAGCAGCTTGGGGGCTTACAATGAGCAGTTCTTC; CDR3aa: CASSLGAYNEQFF
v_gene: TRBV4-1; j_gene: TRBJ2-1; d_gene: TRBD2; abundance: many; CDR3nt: TGCGCCAGCAGCCAAGATCGGGGGGAAGGCGAGCAGTTCTTC; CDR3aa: CASSQDRGEGEQFF
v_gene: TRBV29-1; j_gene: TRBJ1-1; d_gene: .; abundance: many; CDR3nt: TGCAGCGTTGGGGGGGGCCCCAACACTGAAGCTTTCTTT; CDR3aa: CSVGGGPNTEAFF
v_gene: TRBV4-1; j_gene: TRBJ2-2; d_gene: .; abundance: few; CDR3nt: TGCGCCAGCAGCCAAGAACAGCGGACGAACACCGGGGAGCTGTTTTTT; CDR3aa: CASSQEQRTNTGELFF
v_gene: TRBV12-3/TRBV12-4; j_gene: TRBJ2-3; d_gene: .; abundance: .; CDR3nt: TGTGCCAGCAGTGCTGGAGGGAGTGGGGATACGCAGTATTTT; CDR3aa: CASSAGGSGDTQYF
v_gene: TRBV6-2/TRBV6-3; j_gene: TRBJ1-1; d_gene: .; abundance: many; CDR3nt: TGTGCCAGCAGTCGACCCAGGACAGCAATGAACACTGAAGCTTTCTTT; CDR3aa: CASSRPRTAMNTEAFF
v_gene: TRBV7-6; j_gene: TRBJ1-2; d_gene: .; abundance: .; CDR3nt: TGTGCCAGCAGCGCAACCGGGACTGGGGCCAGTGGCTGCACCTTC; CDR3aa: CASSATGTGASGCTF
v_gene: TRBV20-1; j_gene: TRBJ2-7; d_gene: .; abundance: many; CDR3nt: TGCAGTGCTAGACGACTAGTTGGCGAGGAGCAGTACTTC; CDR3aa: CSARRLVGEEQYF
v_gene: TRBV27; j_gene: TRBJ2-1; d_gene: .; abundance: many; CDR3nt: TGTGCCAGCAGTTTGGGTGGCGGGGTGAATGAGCAGTTCTTC; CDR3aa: CASSLGGGVNEQFF
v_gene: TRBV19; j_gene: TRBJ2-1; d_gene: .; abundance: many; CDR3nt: TGTGCCAGTAGTATAGCTAGACTCAATGAGCAGTTCTTC; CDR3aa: CASSIARLNEQFF
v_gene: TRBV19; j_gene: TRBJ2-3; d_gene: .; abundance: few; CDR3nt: TGTGCCAGTAGTGGGCCTCCGGGGGGCGGCTCAGATACGCAGTATTTT; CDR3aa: CASSGPPGGGSDTQYF
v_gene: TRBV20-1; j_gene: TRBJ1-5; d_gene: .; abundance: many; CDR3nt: TGCAGTGCTAGCCCAGGGCCTGGTCAGCCCCAGCATTTT; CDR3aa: CSASPGPGQPQHF
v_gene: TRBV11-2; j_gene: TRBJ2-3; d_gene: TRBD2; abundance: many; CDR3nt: TGTGCCAGCAGCAGTGCGGGAGATGGGGATACGCAGTATTTT; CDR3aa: CASSSAGDGDTQYF
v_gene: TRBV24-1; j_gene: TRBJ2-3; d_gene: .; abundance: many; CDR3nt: TGTGCCACCAGTGATTTGCAAAGGTCCGGGAGCACAGATACGCAGTATTTT; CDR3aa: CATSDLQRSGSTDTQYF
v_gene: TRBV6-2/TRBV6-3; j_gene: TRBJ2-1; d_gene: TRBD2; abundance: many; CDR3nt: TGTGCCAGCTGCACTAGCGGGCGAGCCTCGTTCTTC; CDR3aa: CASCTSGRASFF
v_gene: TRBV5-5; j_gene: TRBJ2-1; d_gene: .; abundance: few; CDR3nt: TGTGCCAGCAGCTTGTCCCCCGCGGGATACTACAATGAGCAGTTCTTC; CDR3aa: CASSLSPAGYYNEQFF
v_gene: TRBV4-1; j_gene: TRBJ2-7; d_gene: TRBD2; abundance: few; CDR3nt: TGCGCCAGCAGCCAAGACTACAGCGGGGTCGGATACGAGCAGTACTTC; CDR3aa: CASSQDYSGVGYEQYF
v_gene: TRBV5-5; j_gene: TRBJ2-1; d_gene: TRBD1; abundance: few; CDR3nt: TGTGCCAGCAGCCCAGAAGGCAGGACAGGGAATGAGCAGTTCTTC; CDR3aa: CASSPEGRTGNEQFF
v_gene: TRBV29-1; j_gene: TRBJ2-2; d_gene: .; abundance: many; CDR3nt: TGCAGCGTTCAAGGGACGTTACAGGGGAACACCGGGGAGCTGTTTTTT; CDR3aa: CSVQGTLQGNTGELFF
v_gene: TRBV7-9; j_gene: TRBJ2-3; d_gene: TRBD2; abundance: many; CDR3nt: TGTGCCAGCAGCCGGACTAGCGGGAGCACAGATACGCAGTATTTT; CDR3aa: CASSRTSGSTDTQYF
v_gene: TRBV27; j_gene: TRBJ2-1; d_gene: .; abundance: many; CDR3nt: TGTGCCAGCAGTTTATCGAGGTCAGGGGCTCCCTACAATGAGCAGTTCTTC; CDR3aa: CASSLSRSGAPYNEQFF
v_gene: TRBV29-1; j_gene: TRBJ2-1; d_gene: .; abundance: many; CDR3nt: TGCAGCGTTGCCCGGGACGTGGTCAACAATGAGCAGTTCTTC; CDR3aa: CSVARDVVNNEQFF
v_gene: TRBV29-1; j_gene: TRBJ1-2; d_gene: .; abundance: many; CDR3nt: TGCAGCGTTGTTGGGCAGTCTCGCTATGGCTACACCTTC; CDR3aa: CSVVGQSRYGYTF
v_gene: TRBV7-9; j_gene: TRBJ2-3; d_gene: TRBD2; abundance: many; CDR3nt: TGTGCCAGCAGCCCTAGCGGGTCCACCTCAACAGATACGCAGTATTTT; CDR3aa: CASSPSGSTSTDTQYF
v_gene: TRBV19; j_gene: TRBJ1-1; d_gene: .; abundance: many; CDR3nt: TGTGCCAGTAGTATCGCGGGACGGATGAACACTGAAGCTTTCTTT; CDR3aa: CASSIAGRMNTEAFF
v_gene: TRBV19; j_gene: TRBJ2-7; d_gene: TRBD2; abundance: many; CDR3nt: TGTGCCAGTAGTATCGCTAGCGGGAGCTCCTACGAGCAGTACTTC; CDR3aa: CASSIASGSSYEQYF
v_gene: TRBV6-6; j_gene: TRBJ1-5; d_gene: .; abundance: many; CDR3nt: TGTGCCAGCAGTTCCGGGAACGGATTTAGCAATCAGCCCCAGCATTTT; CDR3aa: CASSSGNGFSNQPQHF
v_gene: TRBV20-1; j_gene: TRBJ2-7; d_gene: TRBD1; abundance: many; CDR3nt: TGCAGTGCTAGATGGGACAGGGCCCCATACGAGCAGTACTTC; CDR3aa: CSARWDRAPYEQYF
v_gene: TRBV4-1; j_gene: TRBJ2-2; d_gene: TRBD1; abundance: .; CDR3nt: TGCGCCAGCAGCCCGACAAATCGGGGACAGAGGAACGCCGGGGAGCTGTTTTTT; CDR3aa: CASSPTNRGQRNAGELFF
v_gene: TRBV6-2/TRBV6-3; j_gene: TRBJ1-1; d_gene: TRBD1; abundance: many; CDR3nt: TGTGCCAGCAGTTACTCCGGGACAGGGAGGACTGAAGCTTTCTTT; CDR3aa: CASSYSGTGRTEAFF
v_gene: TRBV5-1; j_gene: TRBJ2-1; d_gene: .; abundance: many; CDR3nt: TGCGCCAGCAGCTTGGCCGGGCGGGACCTCTACAATGAGCAGTTCTTC; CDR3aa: CASSLAGRDLYNEQFF
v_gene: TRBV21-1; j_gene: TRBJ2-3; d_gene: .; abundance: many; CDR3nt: TGTGCCAGCAGCAGACGACAGGGACAGATTAGCACAGATACGCAGTATTTT; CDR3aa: CASSRRQGQISTDTQYF
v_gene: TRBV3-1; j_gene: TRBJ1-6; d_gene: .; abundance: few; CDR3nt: TGTGCCAGCAGCAATCGGGAGGATTCACCCCTCCACTTT; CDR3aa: CASSNREDSPLHF
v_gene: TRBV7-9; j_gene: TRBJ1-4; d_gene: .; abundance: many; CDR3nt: TGTGCCAGCAGCTTAGGCGGCAATGGGCGGAGGAATGAAAAACTGTTTTTT; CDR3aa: CASSLGGNGRRNEKLFF
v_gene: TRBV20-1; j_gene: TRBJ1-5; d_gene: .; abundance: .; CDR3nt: TGCTGTGCAAAGACTAGCAGTCAGCCCCAGCATTTT; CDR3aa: CCAKTSSQPQHF
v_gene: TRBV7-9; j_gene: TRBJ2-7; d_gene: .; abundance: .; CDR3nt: TGTGCCAGCAGCTTAGTAGGGGGTGCCTACGAGCAGTACTTC; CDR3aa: CASSLVGGAYEQYF
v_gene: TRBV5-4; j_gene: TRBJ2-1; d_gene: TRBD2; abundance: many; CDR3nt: TGTGCCCTTCGGGCGGGAGGCACTTACAATGAGCAGTTCTTC; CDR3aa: CALRAGGTYNEQFF
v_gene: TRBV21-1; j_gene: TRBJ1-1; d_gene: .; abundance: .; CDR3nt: TGTGCCAGCAGCAAAGGAAAGGACGGCCCGGGGGGTGAAGCTTTCTTT; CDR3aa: CASSKGKDGPGGEAFF
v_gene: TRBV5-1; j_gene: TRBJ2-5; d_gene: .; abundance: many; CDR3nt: TGCGCCAGCAGCCAGGGACTGCCCTTGGAGACCCAGTACTTC; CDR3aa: CASSQGLPLETQYF
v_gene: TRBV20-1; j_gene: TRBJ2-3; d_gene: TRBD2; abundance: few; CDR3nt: TGCAGTGCCCCTCGGCTAGCGGGAGGCACAGATACGCAGTATTTT; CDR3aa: CSAPRLAGGTDTQYF
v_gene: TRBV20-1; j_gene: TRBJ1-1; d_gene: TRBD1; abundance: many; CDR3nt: TGCAGTGCTAGGGAAGCCGGGACAGGGAACACTGAAGCTTTCTTT; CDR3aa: CSAREAGTGNTEAFF
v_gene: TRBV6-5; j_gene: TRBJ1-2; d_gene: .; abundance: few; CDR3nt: TGTGCCAGCTCCCCCTCAGGGAGCGATGGCTACACCTTC; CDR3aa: CASSPSGSDGYTF
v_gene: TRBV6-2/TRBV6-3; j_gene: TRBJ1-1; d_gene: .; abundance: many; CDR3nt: TGTGCCAGCACCCCGCCCCCCCCGGGACAGAACACTGAAGCTTTCTTT; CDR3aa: CASTPPPPGQNTEAFF
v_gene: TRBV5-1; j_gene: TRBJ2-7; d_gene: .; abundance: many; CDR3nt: TGTGCCAGCAGCTTAGATCGGTCCTACGAGCAGTACTTC; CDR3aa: CASSLDRSYEQYF
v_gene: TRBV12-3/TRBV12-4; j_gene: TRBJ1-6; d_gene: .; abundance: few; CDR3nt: TGTGCCAGCAGTTTAGAGGAGAATTCACCCCTCCACTTT; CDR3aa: CASSLEENSPLHF
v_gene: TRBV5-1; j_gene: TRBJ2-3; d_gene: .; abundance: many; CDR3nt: TGCGCCAGCAGTGCGATTGATACGCAGTATTTT; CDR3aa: CASSAIDTQYF
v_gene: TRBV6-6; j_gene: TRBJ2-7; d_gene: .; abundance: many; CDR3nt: TGTGCCAGCAGCCCGAATTACGAGCAGTACTTC; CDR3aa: CASSPNYEQYF
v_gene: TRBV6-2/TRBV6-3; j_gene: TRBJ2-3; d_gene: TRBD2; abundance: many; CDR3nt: TGTGCCAGCATCCGACTAGCGGGAGATACGCAGTATTTT; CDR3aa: CASIRLAGDTQYF
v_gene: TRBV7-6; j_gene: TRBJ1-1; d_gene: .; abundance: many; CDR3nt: TGTGCCAGCAGCTTAGATGAGGGGGTGAACACTGAAGCTTTCTTT; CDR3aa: CASSLDEGVNTEAFF
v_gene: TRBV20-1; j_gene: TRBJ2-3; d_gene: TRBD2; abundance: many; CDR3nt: TGCAGTGCCCCGGGACTAGGCACAGATACGCAGTATTTT; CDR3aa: CSAPGLGTDTQYF